Detailed here is one T cell receptor (beta chain). Its specificity is not known. The entry originates in a study of a mutant IDH1 vaccine in newly diagnosed glioma. Broader study findings: Among top peripheral T cell clonotypes, changes seemed unrelated to pseudoprogression.

Indicated time point: baseline, week 1 (first vaccination visit). Treatment reported: pre-vaccination baseline after standard-of-care therapy. Donors harbored newly found WHO grade 3 or 4 IDH1-mutant, ATRX-lost astrocytomas. The table came from immunoSEQ multiplex PCR; TCRdb's copy has only in-frame clones and leaves some out. The table includes about 66,000 clones, 86% detected once. Trimming at V came to 9 bases and at J to 4 bases, leaving 8 bases not matched to a gene. Looked up from germline, CDR1 is SGHAT and CDR2 is FQNNGV. This CDR3 comprises 14 residues. The material was PBMCs, obtained from a glioma patient treated with radiotherapy, temozolomide or both. This clonotype originated in a man younger than 40 with glioma. V usage is TRBV11-2 and J usage is TRBJ2-1, with 8 bases that match TRBD2. The DNA of the CDR3 is TGTGCCAGTGAACTAGCGGCTTTATACAATGAGCAGTTCTTC. Translation gives CASELAALYNEQFF.